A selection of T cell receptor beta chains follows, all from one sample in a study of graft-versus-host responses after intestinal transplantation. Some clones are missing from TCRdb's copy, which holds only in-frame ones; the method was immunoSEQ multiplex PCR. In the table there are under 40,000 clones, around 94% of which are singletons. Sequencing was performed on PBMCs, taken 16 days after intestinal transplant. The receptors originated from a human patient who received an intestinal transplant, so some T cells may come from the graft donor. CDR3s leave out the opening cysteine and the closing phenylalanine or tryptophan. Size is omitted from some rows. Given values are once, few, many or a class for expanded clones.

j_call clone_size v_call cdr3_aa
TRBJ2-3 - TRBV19 ASSTRGLAGGNTQY
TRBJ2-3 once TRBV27 ASSLTGEYSTDTQY
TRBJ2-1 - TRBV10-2 ASSESGYNEQF
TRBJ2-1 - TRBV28 ASSLSFTLAGEYNEQF
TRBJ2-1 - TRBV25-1 ASTPPRGAYNEQF
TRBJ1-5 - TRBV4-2 ASSQNRSNQPQH
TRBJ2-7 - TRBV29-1 SVRRGTHSYEQY
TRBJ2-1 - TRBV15 ATSSGGTSRYNEQF
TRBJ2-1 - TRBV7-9 TSSPGWRLAGQNNEQF
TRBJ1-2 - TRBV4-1 ASSQGVDGYT
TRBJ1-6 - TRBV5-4 ASSLGGRLYNSPLH
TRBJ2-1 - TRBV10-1 ASSRDLAGGANEQF
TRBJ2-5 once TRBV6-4 ASSELAGGQETQY
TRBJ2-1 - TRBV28 ASSSPVLAYEQF
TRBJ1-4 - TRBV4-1 ASSQGGTGGDEKLF
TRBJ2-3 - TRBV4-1 ASSQDGGAKNTQY
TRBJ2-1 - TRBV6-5 ASSYSGPYNEQF
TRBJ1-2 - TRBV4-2 ASSKGQGLQNYGYT
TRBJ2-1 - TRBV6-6 ASSYSRGDEQF
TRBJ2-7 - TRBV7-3 ASSLPGYEQY
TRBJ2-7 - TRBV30 AWSSGQTYEQY
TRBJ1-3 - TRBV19 ASSMGTGSGNTIY
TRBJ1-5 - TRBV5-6 ASSFGTSQPQH
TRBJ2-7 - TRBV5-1 ASSFSSGSRGEQY
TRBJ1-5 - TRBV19 ASSILQGGNQPQH
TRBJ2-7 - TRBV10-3 AISAVAGEFYEQY
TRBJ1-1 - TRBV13 ASSLSLRNTEAF
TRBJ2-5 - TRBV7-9 ASSPGTNQETQY
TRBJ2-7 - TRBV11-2 ASSFGAYEQY
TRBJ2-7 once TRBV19 ASSIFLAGGYEQY
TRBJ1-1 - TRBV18 ASSPDRGAGEAF
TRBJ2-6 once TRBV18 ASSKNLDIYSRANVLT
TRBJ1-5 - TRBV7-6 ASSLGVFEPQH
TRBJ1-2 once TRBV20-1 SAETGDGYT
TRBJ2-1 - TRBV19 ASSIGTSGYNEQF
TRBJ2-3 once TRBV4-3 ASSQLGGGASTDTQY
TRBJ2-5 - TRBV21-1 ASSPRGRQGEGETQY
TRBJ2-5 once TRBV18 ASSPPSGQETQY
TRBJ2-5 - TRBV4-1 ASSPVGQGVQETQY
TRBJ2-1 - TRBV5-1 ATSSGGNNEQF
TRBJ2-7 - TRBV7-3 ASSSLARYEQY
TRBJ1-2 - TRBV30 ARVGDGYT
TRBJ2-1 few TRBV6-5 ASSLEGGPLNEQF
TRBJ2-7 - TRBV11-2 ASSFGGRIGYEQY
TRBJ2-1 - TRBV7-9 ASSNQAGGSYNEQF
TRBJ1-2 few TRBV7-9 ALRPLNYGYT
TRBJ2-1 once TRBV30 AWSTGNEQF
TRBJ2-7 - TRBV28 ASSFGQGEQY
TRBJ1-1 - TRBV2 ASIQNTEAF
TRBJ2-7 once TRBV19 ASSMVLASPYEQY
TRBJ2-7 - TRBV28 ASSDVQGAYEQY
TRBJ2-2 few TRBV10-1 ASSEAGGPGGELF
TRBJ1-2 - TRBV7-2 ASSRVDYGYT
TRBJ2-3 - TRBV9 ASSVGSRPSGGTQY